This T cell receptor (beta chain) was observed in a study of identical twins. Findings and caveats of the study: Models underestimated out-of-frame TCR alpha sharing in monozygotic twins. These conclusions were based on statistical analysis (cross-sectional, not following the same donors). Those out-of-frame alpha sequences shared by twins showed an excess of low generation probability. Possibly, invariant MAIT and iNKT cells partly confounded zero-insertion analyses.

Via MiXCR, TCRdb re-called the 5' RACE reads, giving one row per CDR3 protein. The table records about 660,000 distinct CDR3 sequences, approximately 9% of them present only once. The junction had 2 bases not matched to a gene; V was cut back by 0 bases and J by 5 bases. The CDR3 length is 14 residues. The germline gives CDR1 SGHRS, CDR2 YFSETQ. This clonotype was recorded at least ten times. Its antigen is still unknown. This same sample was also part of a study on yellow fever vaccine responses in identical twins.

V is TRBV5-1 and J is TRBJ2-3; 8 bases agree with TRBD2. The sequence derives from a woman aged 18-29 years in good health. The sample was PBMCs. The CDR3 loop reads CASSLEAGGDTQYF. The CDR3, as DNA: TGCGCCAGCAGCTTGGAGGCGGGAGGAGATACGCAGTATTTT.